These 9 T cell receptor beta chains were all obtained from the same sample, sequenced in a study of CD8 T cells in ankylosing spondylitis. TCRdb fed the 5' RACE reads into MiXCR, producing one record per CDR3 protein. The sample carries roughly 280,000 distinct CDR3 sequences, around 20% recorded once. Sequenced sample: blood, either unsorted or a sorted T cell fraction (not recorded which). These receptors all come from a male donor with ankylosing spondylitis or in good health (not recorded which).

The CDR3 coding sequence is TGTGCCAGCAGCCAAGAGGACGGGGACTATGGCTACACCTTC. It encodes CASSQEDGDYGYTF. The chain combines TRBV14 with TRBJ1-2; D remains unclear. The V and J ends lost 0 bases and 3 bases respectively, with 8 bases between them. The germline gives CDR1 SGHDN, CDR2 FVKESK. The CDR3 is 14 amino acids.

The chain employs TRBV2 and TRBJ2-1; no clear D. Germline V gives CDR1 SNHLY, CDR2 FYNNEI. V lost 0 bases and J 0 bases, leaving 15 bases between the germline ends. The CDR3 has 18 residues. In DNA form, the CDR3 reads TGTGCCAGCAGTGAAGCCTCCGGATACGGGTACTCCTACAATGAGCAGTTCTTC. It encodes CASSEASGYGYSYNEQFF.

This clonotype was found a few times. The rearrangement joins TRBV12-3 or TRBV12-4 to TRBJ1-6, with D hard to call. The CDR3 extends over 15 amino acids. V gave up 0 bases and J gave up 7 bases, with 10 bases separating them. CDR3 loop: CASSLALNTNSPLHF. The CDR3, as DNA: TGTGCCAGCAGTTTAGCGCTTAATACGAATTCACCCCTCCACTTT.

This clonotype was seen only a few times. This chain connects TRBV5-1 to TRBJ1-1; D may be TRBD1 (6 bases). The CDR3 covers 15 residues. In germline, CDR1 is SGHRS, CDR2 YFSETQ. The germline V and J ends were trimmed by 0 bases and 4 bases, with 13 bases remaining between them. The CDR3: CASSLAGRGGTEAFF. CDR3 coding DNA: TGCGCCAGCAGCTTGGCAGGGCGAGGGGGCACTGAAGCTTTCTTT.

This clonotype came up a few times. V gene TRBV12-3 or TRBV12-4 combines with J gene TRBJ1-3; D is uncertain. V lost 6 bases, J lost 2 bases, and 14 bases lay in between. The CDR3 has 15 amino acids. The CDR3 sequence is CASRPLRATGNTIYF. CDR3 DNA: TGTGCCAGCAGGCCCCTCAGAGCTACTGGAAACACCATATATTTT.

This clonotype has just a few counts. V gene TRBV20-1 combines with J gene TRBJ2-3, with TRBD1 matching over 8 bases. The germline V gene has CDR1 DFQATT and CDR2 SNEGSKA (reference sequence). V gave up 6 bases and J gave up 3 bases; unmatched junction bases: 8. This CDR3 has 14 amino acids. The CDR3 sequence: CSARQGWVTDTQYF. The CDR3, as DNA: TGCAGTGCCCGACAGGGGTGGGTGACAGATACGCAGTATTTT.

This clonotype was recorded once. Germline and junction disagree at one end, which may indicate a read error. V usage is TRBV7-9 and J usage is TRBJ2-5, with a weak D call TRBD1 (6 bases). The CDR3 spans 15 residues. Germline assignment: CDR1 SEHNR and CDR2 FQNEAQ (reference sequence). DNA for the CDR3: TGTGTCAGCAGCTTAGTCAGGGGTGTCCAAGAGACCCAGTACTTC. Translation gives CVSSLVRGVQETQYF.

This clonotype was seen ten or more times. The chain uses TRBV5-1 and TRBJ1-3; weak D call: TRBD1 (6 bases). Per germline, CDR1 SGHRS and CDR2 YFSETQ. Trimming took off 0 bases at V and 0 bases at J, with 13 bases between the two ends. The CDR3 has 17 amino acids. Here the CDR3 DNA reads TGCGCCAGCAGCTTGGCCGGGACAACCTCCTCTGGAAACACCATATATTTT. Its protein is CASSLAGTTSSGNTIYF.

The rearrangement uses TRBV7-9 and TRBJ2-2, with a weak D call TRBD1 (5 bases). V lost 5 bases to trimming and J lost 4 bases, with 20 bases between them. This CDR3 region has 17 residues. Germline V gene data show CDR1 as SEHNR and CDR2 as FQNEAQ (reference sequence). Written as DNA, the CDR3 is TGTGCCAGCAGCCTCAACGCAGGGATAAGACCCACCGGGGAGCTGTTTTTT. This sequence encodes CASSLNAGIRPTGELFF.